Here is one T cell receptor (beta chain) with its context. Its antigen remains unknown. A sample-barcoded 5' primer and a J-beta primer mix were used in a second PCR of about 7 to 12 cycles. TCRdb used MiXCR to reprocess the 5' RACE reads, holding one entry per CDR3 protein. The profile shows approximately 880,000 distinct CDR3 sequences, about 48% of them singletons. These data are taken from a study of blood T cells in healthy people across ages. Overall study context: There was about one barcoded beta molecule captured by template switching per two T cells. Overall study findings and caveats: Age advanced and TCR beta diversity per million T cells fell, roughly linearly.

Material: blood. The clonotype originates from a man aged 25-45 years in good health.

Written as DNA, the CDR3 is TGTGCCAGCAGTTCTGAGGGGTTCTACGAGCAGTACTTC. As protein: CASSSEGFYEQYF. The chain links TRBV6-2 or TRBV6-3 to TRBJ2-7; possibly TRBD1 or TRBD2 for D (5 bases each). This CDR3 spans 13 amino acids. Germline CDR1 is MNHEY and CDR2 is SVGEGT. Trimming stripped 4 bases from V and 3 bases from J, with 10 bases between.